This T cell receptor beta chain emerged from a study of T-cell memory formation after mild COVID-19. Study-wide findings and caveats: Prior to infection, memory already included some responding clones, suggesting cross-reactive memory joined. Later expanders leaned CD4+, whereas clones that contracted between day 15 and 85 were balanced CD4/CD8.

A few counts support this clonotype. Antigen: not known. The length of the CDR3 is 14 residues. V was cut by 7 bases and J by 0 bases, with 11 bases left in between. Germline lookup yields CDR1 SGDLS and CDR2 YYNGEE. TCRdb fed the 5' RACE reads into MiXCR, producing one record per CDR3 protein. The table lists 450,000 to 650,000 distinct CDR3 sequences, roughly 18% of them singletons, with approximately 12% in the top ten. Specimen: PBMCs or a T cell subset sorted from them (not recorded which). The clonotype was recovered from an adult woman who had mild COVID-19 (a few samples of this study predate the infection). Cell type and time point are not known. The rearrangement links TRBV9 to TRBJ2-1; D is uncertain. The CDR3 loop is CASGPTSSYNEQFF. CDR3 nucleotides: TGTGCCAGCGGCCCCACGAGCTCCTACAATGAGCAGTTCTTC.